The TCR beta chain described here comes from a study of cytomegalovirus exposure and HLA in healthy donors. Study overall: From donors who were HLA-typed, an early data release held 65 million to 85 million unique TCRs.

Amplification used 60 Vbeta primers and 13 Jbeta primers. Only in-frame clones appear in the TCRdb table, and some are missing; sequencing was by immunoSEQ multiplex PCR. The data contain fewer than 90,000 clones, around 76% of them singletons. The V gene's germline CDR1 is SGHRS and CDR2 YFSETQ. The CDR3 has 16 residues. The V gene end was trimmed by 3 bases and the J gene end by 7 bases; junction bases not matched to a gene: 14. This clonotype was sampled from a man between 25 and 39 years old in good health and CMV-seropositive. This chain connects TRBV5-1 to TRBJ2-5, with 8 bases matching TRBD2. The sequencing sample was made of PBMCs. The CDR3 is CASSSAHRRGGLTQYF. CDR3 nucleotide sequence: TGCGCCAGCAGCTCGGCCCACAGACGGGGGGGTTTGACCCAGTACTTC.